The source of this T cell receptor beta chain is a study of OX40 agonist ivuxolimab in advanced cancers. Produced via immunoSEQ multiplex PCR; TCRdb's table is partial and in-frame only. The sample lists fewer than 25,000 clones; about 77% were seen once. From germline, CDR1 is SQVTM and CDR2 ANQGSEA. There are 13 residues in the CDR3. Sequencing was performed on CD4+ or CD8+ T cells sorted from blood, taken in a trial of the OX40 agonist ivuxolimab. This clonotype was obtained from an adult with an advanced solid tumor such as melanoma, head and neck, liver or kidney cancer. The gene calls are TRBV29-1 and TRBJ1-1; TRBD1 might be the D (6 bases). The CDR3 coding sequence is TGCAGTTGGGGGCAGGGGATGAACACTGAAGCTTTCTTT. Its translation: CSWGQGMNTEAFF.